This entry lists 26 T cell receptor beta chains sequenced from one sample in a study of blood T cells in healthy people across ages. Next came a second PCR, run for about 6 to 11 cycles, which used a sample-barcoded 5' primer along with a J-beta primer mix. TCRdb processed the 5' RACE reads anew with MiXCR; each CDR3 protein has one entry. The sample records some 700,000 distinct CDR3 sequences, around a fifth being singletons. The material sequenced was blood. The receptors here all came from an older man in good health.

The table lists this clonotype with a few counts. The chain employs TRBV10-3 and TRBJ2-1; perhaps D is TRBD1 or TRBD2 (5 bases each). Trimming cost V 4 bases and J 10 bases, with 17 bases left between them. CDR1 is ENHRY and CDR2 is SYGVKD in the germline V gene. CDR3 size: 14 residues. The CDR3 DNA is TGTGCCATCAGTGCACCGGGGACGGCATTCGAGCAGTTCTTC. It encodes CAISAPGTAFEQFF.

In the case of this clonotype: One end of the junction does not line up with germline, which may come from a read error. The chain employs TRBV20-1 and TRBJ2-3, with 8 bases identical to TRBD1. The V gene's germline CDR1 is DFQATT and CDR2 SNEGSKA (reference sequence). The CDR3 has 15 amino acids. CDR3: CGAPDRARYTDTQYF. The CDR3 coding sequence is TGCGGTGCCCCGGACAGGGCCCGTTACACAGATACGCAGTATTTT.

V gene TRBV6-1 combines with J gene TRBJ2-6; no clear D. This CDR3 region has 16 residues. The germline V gene has CDR1 MNHNS and CDR2 SASEGT. V lost 2 bases and J lost 1, with 9 bases in between. Here the CDR3 reads CASSEQAQSGANVLTF. The CDR3 DNA is TGTGCCAGCAGTGAACAGGCCCAATCTGGGGCCAACGTCCTGACTTTC.

This clonotype turned up a few times. This sequence may be a read error, since a much larger clone differs from it by one base. This sequence joins TRBV29-1 and TRBJ2-7, with TRBD1 matching over 9 bases. V dropped 7 bases and J dropped 1; count of bases not matched to a gene: 8. The CDR3 has 14 amino acids. CDR1 and CDR2 (germline): SQVTM, ANQGSEA. The CDR3 sequence: CSAVRDRVSYEQYV. The CDR3 DNA sequence: TGCAGCGCTGTCCGGGACAGGGTTTCCTACGAGCAGTACGTC.

The rearrangement links TRBV29-1 to TRBJ2-2; 13 bases are a match to TRBD2. The J segment lost 3 bases and the V segment lost 8 bases, leaving 12 bases of the junction unmatched. Germline V gene sequence: CDR1 SQVTM, CDR2 ANQGSEA. This CDR3 comprises 17 residues. In DNA form, the CDR3 reads TGCAGCAAGGGACTAGCGGGATTTATGGGGCACACCGGGGAGCTGTTTTTT. Residues: CSKGLAGFMGHTGELFF.

The J gene is TRBJ1-1, the V gene TRBV10-2, with 8 bases fitting TRBD1. The CDR3 runs 14 residues. Unmatched junction bases numbered 11, after V lost 6 bases and J lost 8 bases. Germline-derived CDR1 and CDR2 are WSHSY and SAAADI. The CDR3, as DNA: TGCGCCAGCAGCCTACAGGGGGGCACAGCCGAAGCTTTCTTT. It encodes CASSLQGGTAEAFF.

This clonotype has a count of ten or more. The rearrangement links TRBV3-1 to TRBJ2-1, with D possibly TRBD1 on 5 matching bases. The CDR3 has 15 residues. Trimming shortened V by 0 bases and J by 1 base, and 7 bases separated the two germline ends. Germline V lookup: CDR1 LGHDT, CDR2 YNNKEL (reference sequence). The CDR3 loop is CASSQEDISYNEQFF. In nucleotides, the CDR3 is TGTGCCAGCAGCCAAGAGGACATTTCCTACAATGAGCAGTTCTTC.

This clonotype was detected only a few times. This chain joins TRBV5-1 and TRBJ2-5; D is unclear. The CDR3 is 14 residues long. The germline V gene encodes CDR1 SGHRS and CDR2 YFSETQ. Trimming left V 4 bases short and J 4 bases short, with 14 bases between. The CDR3 sequence: CASSPRTSRETQYF. CDR3 bases: TGCGCCAGCAGCCCTAGGACCTCGCGAGAGACCCAGTACTTC.

This clonotype was seen more than once but under ten times. The CDR3 spells CASSPPTGSLETQYF. As DNA, the CDR3 is TGTGCCAGCAGTCCCCCGACAGGATCCCTAGAGACCCAGTACTTC. The genes are TRBV12-3 or TRBV12-4 and TRBJ2-5, with a possible D match to TRBD1 (6 bases). The CDR3 covers 15 residues. Trimming removed 5 bases from V and 4 bases from J, with 17 bases in between.

This clonotype was counted a few times. The chain uses TRBV5-6 and TRBJ1-2; a possible D gene is TRBD1 (5 bases). The CDR3 spans 16 residues. V was clipped by 0 bases and J by 5 bases, with 17 bases between them. Germline V lookup: CDR1 SGHDT, CDR2 YYEEEE. The chain's CDR3 is CASSLAFVREWYGYTF. The CDR3 DNA reads TGTGCCAGCAGCTTGGCCTTCGTCAGGGAGTGGTATGGCTACACCTTC.

The gene calls are TRBV5-1 and TRBJ1-4; possible D gene TRBD1, 5 bases. CDR3 length equals 15 residues. With 0 bases removed from V and 2 bases from J, the gap between germline ends came to 8 bases. Germline lookup yields CDR1 SGHRS and CDR2 YFSETQ. The CDR3 protein is CASSLARGTNEKLFF. The DNA for the CDR3 is TGCGCCAGCAGCTTGGCCCGGGGGACTAATGAAAAACTGTTTTTT.

This chain uses TRBV11-2 with TRBJ1-2; a weak D match, TRBD1 (5 bases). The CDR3 contains 15 residues. The V and J ends lost 2 bases and 3 bases respectively, with 13 bases between them. Germline CDR1 and CDR2: SGHAT and FQNNGV. In DNA form, the CDR3 reads TGTGCCAGCAGCTTAATCGACAGAACTGACTATGGCTACACCTTC. It codes for CASSLIDRTDYGYTF.

This clonotype was found a few times. The chain links TRBV11-2 to TRBJ2-5, with TRBD2 identical over 14 bases. This CDR3 is 15 amino acids long. Germline CDR1 and CDR2: SGHAT and FQNNGV. With 4 bases clipped from V and 7 bases from J, the junction kept 5 bases outside the gene matches. The chain's CDR3 is CASSSGLAGGTTQYF. The CDR3 DNA reads as TGTGCCAGCAGCTCCGGACTAGCGGGGGGAACGACCCAGTACTTC.

In its sample, this clonotype was seen a few times. The V and J genes are TRBV28 and TRBJ1-2, with 7 bases fitting TRBD1. The J segment lost 4 bases and the V segment lost 5 bases, leaving 10 bases of the junction unmatched. From germline, CDR1 is MDHEN and CDR2 SYDVKM. The length of the CDR3 is 15 residues. CDR3 nucleotides: TGTGCCAGCAGTCGGATACGACAGGGCGCCTATGGCTACACCTTC. Protein sequence: CASSRIRQGAYGYTF.

This chain joins TRBV6-5 and TRBJ1-3; 7 bases are a match to TRBD1. Germline V CDR1 and CDR2: MNHEY, SVGAGI. Trimming cost V 6 bases and J 0 bases; bases outside gene matches: 5. This CDR3 has 15 amino acids. The CDR3 loop is CASSPAGGSGNTIYF. The DNA for the CDR3 is TGTGCCAGCAGCCCCGCAGGGGGCTCTGGAAACACCATATATTTT.

This clonotype was detected a few times. J is TRBJ1-5 and V is TRBV12-3 or TRBV12-4; D remains unclear. The CDR3 contains 12 residues. V lost 6 bases and J 6 bases, leaving 9 bases between the germline ends. DNA of the CDR3: TGTGCCAGCAGCGCGTTCTCTCAGCCCCAGCATTTT. Residues: CASSAFSQPQHF.

This clonotype was counted a few times. The chain recombines TRBV12-3 or TRBV12-4 with TRBJ2-1; maybe TRBD2 (6 bases). With 9 bases removed from V and 4 bases from J, the gap between germline ends came to 16 bases. The CDR3 totals 14 residues. The CDR3 bases are TGTGCCAGTCTCGGATTGGGGAGGTACAATGAGCAGTTCTTC. Amino acids: CASLGLGRYNEQFF.

The chain joins TRBV4-2 to TRBJ1-6, with D hard to call. CDR3 length equals 16 residues. Germline V lookup: CDR1 LGHNA, CDR2 YNFKEQ. V was pared by 4 bases and J by 6 bases, with 16 bases between. CDR3 sequence: CASSLAREPPNSPLHF. The DNA for the CDR3 is TGTGCCAGCAGCCTAGCACGAGAGCCGCCTAATTCACCCCTCCACTTT.

The chain employs TRBV7-6 and TRBJ1-2; D perhaps matches TRBD1 (6 bases). Trimming removed 1 base at V and 8 bases at J, with 11 bases between. CDR1 and CDR2 (germline): SGHVS, FNYEAQ. The CDR3 is 13 residues long. CDR3 region: CASSLEKGTGYTF. The CDR3 DNA reads TGTGCCAGCAGCTTAGAAAAGGGGACAGGCTACACCTTC.

Only a few counts were recorded for this clonotype. J is TRBJ2-5 and V is TRBV7-2; 11 bases are a match to TRBD2. TRBJ2-1 explains the end of the DNA better; the J call may be wrong. Per germline, CDR1 SGHTA and CDR2 FQGNSA. The CDR3 is 15 amino acids. DNA for the CDR3: TGTGCCAGCAGCTTAGAACTAGCGGGGGATAATGAGCAGTTCTTC. Protein product: CASSLELAGDNEQFF.

This clonotype has only a few counts. The rearrangement links TRBV12-3 or TRBV12-4 to TRBJ1-1; no clear D. The CDR3 loop spans 14 amino acids. V shed 5 bases and J shed 1 base, with 11 bases lying between them. CDR3 DNA: TGTGCCAGCAGTCCCCCACCTTGGAACACTGAAGCTTTCTTT. Protein sequence: CASSPPPWNTEAFF.

A few counts support this clonotype. The chain is built from TRBV10-3 and TRBJ2-1; 8 nucleotides align to TRBD1. This CDR3 is 16 amino acids long. V shed 3 bases, J shed 4 bases, and the junction held 8 bases outside the gene matches. Germline loops: CDR1 ENHRY, CDR2 SYGVKD. In nucleotides, the CDR3 is TGTGCCATCAGTGACGGAGGCGACAGGGGATACAATGAGCAGTTCTTC. As protein: CAISDGGDRGYNEQFF.

This clonotype was detected a few times. The CDR3: CASSALTGSLTSRAQETQYF. CDR3 sequence (DNA): TGTGCCAGCAGTGCGCTGACAGGGTCGTTGACTAGTAGGGCCCAAGAGACCCAGTACTTC. This chain connects TRBV6-1 to TRBJ2-5; D is possibly TRBD1 (7 bases). The CDR3 sequence is 20 residues long. V was clipped by 4 bases and J by 1 base, with 28 bases between them. The germline gives CDR1 MNHNS, CDR2 SASEGT.

V usage is TRBV12-3 or TRBV12-4 and J usage is TRBJ2-2; D gene ambiguous. V lost 6 bases and J 8 bases, leaving 19 bases between the germline ends. This CDR3 is built from 15 residues. The DNA of the CDR3 is TGTGCCAGCAGCCCAAGGGAACCCCGGGCGGGGGAGCTGTTTTTT. Its translation is CASSPREPRAGELFF.

The J gene is TRBJ1-4, the V gene TRBV20-1; D is unclear. The CDR3 consists of 13 residues. The ends were cut back, 7 bases at V and 7 bases at J, with 16 bases in the middle. Looked up from germline, CDR1 is DFQATT and CDR2 is SNEGSKA (reference sequence). The CDR3 here is CSVKTGELEKLFF. The CDR3 DNA sequence: TGCAGTGTCAAGACCGGGGAGCTTGAAAAACTGTTTTTT.

This clonotype was counted only a few times. The chain carries TRBV7-9 and TRBJ2-5; D is undetermined. The J call may be in error: the DNA end matches TRBJ2-7 better. Per the germline V gene, CDR1 is SEHNR and CDR2 is FQNEAQ (reference sequence). The CDR3 totals 13 residues. CDR3 loop: CASSPDIPYEQYF. CDR3 coding DNA: TGTGCCAGCAGCCCCGACATTCCCTACGAGCAGTACTTC.